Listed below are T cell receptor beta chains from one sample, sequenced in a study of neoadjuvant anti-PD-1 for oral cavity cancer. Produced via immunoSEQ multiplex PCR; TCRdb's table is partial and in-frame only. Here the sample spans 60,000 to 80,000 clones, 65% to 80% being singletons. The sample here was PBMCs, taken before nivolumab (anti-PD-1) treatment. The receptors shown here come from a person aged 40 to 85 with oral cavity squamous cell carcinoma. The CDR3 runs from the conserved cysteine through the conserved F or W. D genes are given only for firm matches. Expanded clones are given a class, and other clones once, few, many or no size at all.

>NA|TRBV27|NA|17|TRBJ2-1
TGTGCCAGCATGGCGGGGAAGTTTGATAGCTCCTACAATGAGCAGTTCTTC
CASMAGKFDSSYNEQFF
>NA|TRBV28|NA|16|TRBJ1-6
TGTGCCAGCAGTTGGGGGCAGGGATGGCCTAATTCACCCCTCCACTTT
CASSWGQGWPNSPLHF
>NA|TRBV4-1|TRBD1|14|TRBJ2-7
TGCGCCAGCAGCCATATCGGGACAGTTTACGAGCAGTACTTC
CASSHIGTVYEQYF
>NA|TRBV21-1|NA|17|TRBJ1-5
NA
CASSKDDVGLGNQPQHF
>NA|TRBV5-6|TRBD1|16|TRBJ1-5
TGTGCCAGCAGCTTGTACAGGGGGCTTAATAATCAGCCCCAGCATTTT
CASSLYRGLNNQPQHF
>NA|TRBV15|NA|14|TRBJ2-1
TGTGCCACCAGCAGAGATAATGGCCCCCTGAAGCAGTTCTTC
CATSRDNGPLKQFF
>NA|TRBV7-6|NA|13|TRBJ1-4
TGTGCCAGCAGCCCCTTAGACGGCGAAAAACTGTTTTTT
CASSPLDGEKLFF
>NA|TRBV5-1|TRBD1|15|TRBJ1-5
TGCGCCAGCAGCTTGGGAGGGACAGGCAATCAGCCCCAGCATTTT
CASSLGGTGNQPQHF
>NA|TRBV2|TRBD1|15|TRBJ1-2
TGTGCCAGCAGTAAGGAGTTTGGGACAGGGGATGGCTACACCTTC
CASSKEFGTGDGYTF
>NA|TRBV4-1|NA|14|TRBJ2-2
TGCGCCAGCAGCCAAGATGAGAGGGCCGGGGAGCTGTTTTTT
CASSQDERAGELFF
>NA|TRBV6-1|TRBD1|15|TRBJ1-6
TGTGCCAGCAGTGGGAGACAGGGAAACAATTCACCCCTCCACTTT
CASSGRQGNNSPLHF
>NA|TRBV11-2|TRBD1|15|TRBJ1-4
TGTGCCAGCAGTTTGGACAGGCCCCCCAGGGGGAAACTGTTTTTT
CASSLDRPPRGKLFF
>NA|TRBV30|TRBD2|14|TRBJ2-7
TGTGCCTGGAGTGTACAATTGGGGGGGTCCGAGCAGTACTTC
CAWSVQLGGSEQYF
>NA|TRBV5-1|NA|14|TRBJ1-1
TGCGCCAGCAGCCTGGGGGACATGGAGACTGAAGCTTTCTTT
CASSLGDMETEAFF
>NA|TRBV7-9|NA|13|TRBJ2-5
TGTGCCAGCAGCTTGGGAGTGGCAGAGACCCAGTACTTC
CASSLGVAETQYF
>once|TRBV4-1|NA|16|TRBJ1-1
TGCGCCAGCAGCCAACCCCCTCGTAGAGGACGGGGGGGAGCTTTCTTT
CASSQPPRRGRGGAFF
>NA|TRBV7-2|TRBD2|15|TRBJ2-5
TGTGCCAGCAGCTTGGGTAGCGGGGGGTTGGAGACCCAGTACTTC
CASSLGSGGLETQYF
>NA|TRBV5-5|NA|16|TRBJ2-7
TGTGCCAGCAGCCCGTCACGACTCTCTGGCACCTACGAGCAGTACTTC
CASSPSRLSGTYEQYF
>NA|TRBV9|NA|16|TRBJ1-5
TGTGCCAGCAGCGTAGGCGGGGGGGCCGGCAATCAGCCCCAGCATTTT
CASSVGGGAGNQPQHF
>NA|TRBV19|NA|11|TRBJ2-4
TGTGCCAGTAGTATGAGGAACATTCAGTACTTC
CASSMRNIQYF
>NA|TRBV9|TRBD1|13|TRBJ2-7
TGTGCCAGCAGCGCGACAGGGGAATTCGAGCAGTACTTC
CASSATGEFEQYF
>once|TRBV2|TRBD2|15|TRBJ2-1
TGTGCCAGCAGTGACTGGGCTAGCGGGAGCAATGAGCAGTTCTTC
CASSDWASGSNEQFF
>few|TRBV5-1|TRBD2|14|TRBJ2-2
TGCGCCAGCAGCTTCATGACTAGCCCCGGGGAGCTGTTTTTT
CASSFMTSPGELFF
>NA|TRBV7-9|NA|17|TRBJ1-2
TGTGCCAGCAGCCGCTTAATCGGTACCACGGGAGACTATGGCTACACCTTC
CASSRLIGTTGDYGYTF
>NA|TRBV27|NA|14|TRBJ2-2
TGTGCCAGCAGTTTTAGGGGCGACACCGGGGAGCTGTTTTTT
CASSFRGDTGELFF
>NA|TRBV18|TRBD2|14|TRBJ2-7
TGTGCCAGCTCACCCGTAGCGGGGGCCTACGAGCAGTACTTC
CASSPVAGAYEQYF
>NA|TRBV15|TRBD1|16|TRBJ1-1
TGTGCCACCAGCAGAGTGACAGGGACGGGGAACACTGAAGCTTTCTTT
CATSRVTGTGNTEAFF
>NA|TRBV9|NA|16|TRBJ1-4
TGTGCCAGCAGCGACGGGAGGTCGAGATCTAATGAAAAACTGTTTTTT
CASSDGRSRSNEKLFF